This T cell receptor beta chain was captured by sequencing in a study of blood T cell repertoires in COVID-19. Study context: Samples representing acute and convalescent COVID-19 were sourced from the United States, Italy and Spain. From T cells, B-cell-depleted T cells, or PBMCs came the material, which was cDNA or gDNA.

Seattle participants joined during active infection and were tracked over time. Clones were read by immunoSEQ multiplex PCR, and TCRdb kept only the in-frame ones, dropping some. The profile shows roughly 160,000 clones, over 80% of them singletons. Specimen: peripheral blood. The origin of this receptor is an elderly woman with COVID-19, enrolled during active disease.

CDR3 protein: CASSESRVDRVLREQYF. CDR3 bases: TGTGCCAGCAGTGAGTCCCGGGTGGACAGAGTCCTGAGGGAGCAGTACTTC. This rearrangement joins TRBV6-1 to TRBJ2-7, with D possibly matching TRBD1 (6 bases). Germline-derived CDR1 and CDR2 are MNHNS and SASEGT. The CDR3 length is 17 residues. Trimming removed 3 bases at V and 7 bases at J, with 25 bases between.